The present T cell receptor beta chain was sequenced within a study of metastatic and nonmetastatic thyroid tumors. For the study at large: For malignant and benign thyroid patients, tumor or nodule tissue and blood were the sources whose repertoires were compared.

This clone appeared a few times. This may be a read error, as it is one base from a much larger clone. Germline CDR1 and CDR2: ENHRY and SYGVKD. The CDR3 has 14 residues. Trimming removed 11 bases at V and 1 base at J, with 17 bases between. Authors' processing steps: Clinicopathological groups differed in CDR3, with these differences serving to build a distant-metastasis classifier for papillary thyroid cancer. Through MiXCR, TCRdb re-clonotyped the PCR reads. The authors' filters were not applied to this entry. The table includes roughly 28,000 clones, around 24% detected once. Thyroid surgery was preceded by no treatment in any patient.

The clonotype was recovered from a female donor with papillary thyroid cancer or a benign thyroid nodule (not recorded which). Some clones in this sample may be carry-over from other donors' samples. The specimen was blood. The chain employs TRBV10-3 and TRBJ2-5; D gene uncertain. The CDR3 here is CASGRTGSQETQYF. CDR3 coding DNA: TGTGCCTCTGGCCGGACGGGCAGCCAAGAGACCCAGTACTTC.